A selection of T cell receptor beta chains follows, all from one sample in a study of T cells in Graves' hyperthyroidism and ophthalmopathy. In TCRdb, the multiplex PCR reads were re-called with MiXCR into one record per CDR3 protein. The table records more than 75,000 distinct CDR3 sequences, over 50% of them present only once. Source material: blood. The receptors derive from a middle-aged woman with Graves' hyperthyroidism. Both conserved end residues are part of each CDR3. A D gene is named only where the DNA matches it firmly. Clone size is given for some rows only: seen once, a few or many times, or a class if the clone is expanded.

d_call	v_call	j_call	clone_size	cdr3_aa	cdr3_nt
NA	TRBV6-6	TRBJ2-2	few	CASSDGEGWDTGELFF	TGTGCCAGCAGTGACGGCGAGGGATGGGACACCGGGGAGCTGTTTTTT
NA	TRBV5-1	TRBJ1-1	many	CASSLNRDVYTEAFF	TGCGCCAGCAGCCTTAACCGGGACGTCTACACTGAAGCTTTCTTT
NA	TRBV7-3	TRBJ2-5	NA	CASSSRSGGTGTASGTQYF	TGTGCCAGCAGCTCACGGTCAGGAGGGACCGGGACAGCTAGCGGGACCCAGTACTTC
NA	TRBV2	TRBJ1-3	many	CASSGSLGNTIYF	TGTGCCAGCAGCGGCAGCCTTGGAAACACCATATATTTT
TRBD2	TRBV7-2	TRBJ2-3	few	CASSFLSGTSTDTQYF	TGTGCCAGCAGCTTCTTGAGCGGGACTAGCACAGATACGCAGTATTTT
NA	TRBV10-2	TRBJ2-7	many	CASRDFSSYEQYF	TGCGCCAGCAGGGACTTTAGCTCCTACGAGCAGTACTTC
TRBD1	TRBV7-2	TRBJ2-3	NA	CASTITGATDTQYF	TGTGCCAGTACCATAACAGGGGCGACAGATACGCAGTATTTT
TRBD2	TRBV7-2	TRBJ2-7	NA	CASSFSGRGDYEQYF	TGTGCCAGCAGCTTCAGCGGGAGAGGGGACTACGAGCAGTACTTC
NA	TRBV5-1	TRBJ2-2	many	CASSLRSTGTGELFF	TGCGCCAGCAGCTTGCGGTCCACGGGCACCGGGGAGCTGTTTTTT
NA	TRBV7-9	TRBJ1-3	NA	CASRRGEGNTIYF	TGTGCCAGCAGAAGGGGGGAAGGAAACACCATATATTTT
NA	TRBV5-6	TRBJ1-1	many	CASSERGVNTEAFF	TGTGCCAGCAGCGAGAGGGGCGTGAACACTGAAGCTTTCTTT
TRBD1	TRBV13	TRBJ1-5	few	CASSYSGAQMTGGDSNQPQHF	TGTGCCAGCAGTTACTCGGGAGCCCAAATGACAGGGGGCGATAGCAATCAGCCCCAGCATTTT
NA	TRBV29-1	TRBJ2-7	NA	CSVNRGREQYF	TGCAGCGTTAATAGGGGGAGGGAGCAGTACTTC
NA	TRBV5-6	TRBJ2-2	NA	CAWSVNRNTGELFF	TGTGCCTGGAGTGTAAACAGAAACACCGGGGAGCTGTTTTTT
TRBD1	TRBV5-1	TRBJ2-7	NA	CASSRDRGKSYEQYF	TGCGCCAGCAGTCGGGACAGGGGCAAATCCTACGAGCAGTACTTC
TRBD1	TRBV9	TRBJ1-5	few	CASSGTGNNQPQHF	TGTGCCAGCAGCGGGACAGGGAACAATCAGCCCCAGCATTTT
TRBD1	TRBV7-9	TRBJ2-3	NA	CASSLGDRVMPDTQYF	TGTGCCAGCAGCTTAGGGGACAGGGTGATGCCAGATACGCAGTATTTT
TRBD2	TRBV9	TRBJ2-2	many	CASSALAGVFGELFF	TGTGCCAGCAGCGCACTAGCGGGAGTTTTCGGGGAGCTGTTTTTT
TRBD1	TRBV20-1	TRBJ2-3	many	CSANRGNTQYF	TGCAGTGCTAACAGGGGAAATACGCAGTATTTT
NA	TRBV11-2	TRBJ1-5	NA	CASSQGGWGVQPQHF	TGTGCCAGCAGCCAGGGCGGTTGGGGGGTGCAGCCCCAGCATTTT
TRBD1	TRBV2	TRBJ1-2	NA	CASVLTRDRAYGYTF	TGTGCCAGCGTTCTTACCCGGGACAGGGCCTATGGCTACACCTTC
TRBD1	TRBV12-3/TRBV12-4	TRBJ1-2	NA	CASRLGQGHGYTF	TGTGCCAGCAGACTAGGACAGGGACATGGCTACACCTTC
NA	TRBV12-3/TRBV12-4	TRBJ2-2	NA	CASSFKGELFF	TGTGCCAGCAGTTTTAAGGGGGAGCTGTTTTTT
NA	TRBV2	TRBJ1-2	NA	CASSRDRYGYTF	TGTGCCAGCTCCCGGGATCGCTATGGCTACACCTTC
TRBD1	TRBV19	TRBJ2-5	NA	CASRLAGTGGQETQYF	TGTGCCAGTAGACTTGCCGGGACAGGGGGCCAAGAGACCCAGTACTTC
NA	TRBV12-3/TRBV12-4	TRBJ1-1	NA	CASSSENTEAFF	TGTGCCAGCAGTTCTGAGAACACTGAAGCTTTCTTT
TRBD1	TRBV7-2	TRBJ2-6	NA	CASTGTESLSGANVLTF	TGTGCCAGCACCGGGACAGAGTCCCTCTCTGGGGCCAACGTCCTGACTTTC
NA	TRBV25-1	TRBJ1-5	many	CASRGGGYQPQHF	TGTGCCAGCAGGGGCGGGGGCTATCAGCCCCAGCATTTT
NA	TRBV7-6	TRBJ2-7	NA	CASSVGHSYEQYF	TGTGCCAGCAGCGTGGGACACTCCTACGAGCAGTACTTC
TRBD1	TRBV7-2	TRBJ1-2	NA	CASSYRGQMLFYGYTF	TGTGCCAGCAGTTACCGGGGACAGATGCTGTTCTATGGCTACACCTTC
NA	TRBV10-3	TRBJ2-5	few	CAIKSAQREETQYF	TGTGCCATCAAATCAGCGCAAAGGGAAGAGACCCAGTACTTC
NA	TRBV7-3	TRBJ2-3	NA	CASSQDAGWGDTQYF	TGTGCCAGCAGCCAAGACGCGGGATGGGGGGATACGCAGTATTTT
NA	TRBV9	TRBJ2-5	once	CTSSPMGKETQYF	TGTACCAGCTCACCAATGGGGAAAGAGACCCAGTACTTC
TRBD2	TRBV5-4	TRBJ2-3	few	CASSQDTSGGGDTQYF	TGCGCCAGCAGCCAGGATACTAGCGGGGGGGGGGATACGCAGTATTTT
TRBD1	TRBV2	TRBJ2-5	few	CASSEDRAGETQYF	TGTGCCAGCAGTGAGGACAGGGCGGGGGAGACCCAGTACTTC
NA	TRBV9	TRBJ1-1	many	CASSVSNRNTEAFF	TGTGCCAGCAGCGTAAGCAACAGGAACACTGAAGCTTTCTTT
TRBD1	TRBV6-5	TRBJ2-5	many	CASRRRGLETQYF	TGTGCCAGCAGACGCAGGGGGCTAGAGACCCAGTACTTC
NA	TRBV29-1	TRBJ1-1	NA	CSVNRGNRNTEAFF	TGCAGCGTTAATCGGGGGAACAGGAACACTGAAGCTTTCTTT
NA	TRBV7-8	TRBJ2-2	NA	CAWSVLWVNTGELFF	TGTGCCTGGAGTGTACTATGGGTGAACACCGGGGAGCTGTTTTTT
TRBD1	TRBV10-2	TRBJ2-2	few	CARPGTDNTGELFF	TGCGCCAGACCCGGGACAGACAACACCGGGGAGCTGTTTTTT
NA	TRBV15	TRBJ2-2	medium-sized	CATSSLWAGANTGELFF	TGTGCCACCAGCAGCCTCTGGGCAGGGGCGAACACCGGGGAGCTGTTTTTT
TRBD2	TRBV5-1	TRBJ2-2	NA	CASSQDPGTSALFF	TGTGCCAGCAGCCAAGATCCAGGGACTAGCGCCCTGTTTTTT
NA	TRBV10-3	TRBJ2-3	NA	CAAGASGDTQYF	TGTGCCGCAGGGGCTAGCGGCGATACGCAGTATTTT
NA	TRBV29-1	TRBJ1-2	NA	CSVDGDYGYTF	TGCAGCGTGGACGGTGACTATGGCTACACCTTC
NA	TRBV11-2	TRBJ2-5	few	CASSLSLGAGETQYF	TGTGCCAGCAGCCTCAGCCTGGGGGCGGGGGAGACCCAGTACTTC
NA	TRBV29-1	TRBJ1-1	NA	CSVAGGEAFF	TGCAGCGTGGCGGGTGGGGAAGCTTTCTTT
TRBD1	TRBV7-3	TRBJ1-1	once	CAGSIGQGGTEAFF	TGTGCCGGCAGTATCGGACAGGGGGGCACTGAGGCTTTCTTT
TRBD1	TRBV29-1	TRBJ1-2	few	CSVIQGGGGYTF	TGCAGCGTCATACAGGGGGGAGGCGGCTACACCTTC
NA	TRBV5-1	TRBJ1-6	many	CASSNGVDVSPLHF	TGCGCCAGCAGCAACGGGGTGGACGTCTCACCCCTCCACTTT
NA	TRBV29-1	TRBJ1-2	NA	CSLYGYTF	TGCAGCCTCTATGGCTACACCTTC
NA	TRBV5-6	TRBJ2-7	many	CASSLYYEQYF	TGTGCCAGCAGCTTATACTACGAGCAGTACTTC
TRBD1	TRBV7-9	TRBJ1-6	NA	CASSYITGGLHF	TGTGCCAGCAGCTACATCACAGGGGGCCTCCACTTT
TRBD1	TRBV29-1	TRBJ2-7	NA	CSVGTGGFYEQYF	TGCAGCGTAGGAACAGGGGGCTTCTACGAGCAGTACTTC
NA	TRBV7-3	TRBJ2-5	NA	CATSLDGGETQYF	TGTGCCACCAGCCTAGATGGAGGGGAGACCCAGTACTTC
NA	TRBV5-1	TRBJ1-6	many	CASSLDRNSPLHF	TGCGCCAGCAGCTTGGATCGGAATTCACCCCTCCACTTT
TRBD2	TRBV7-9	TRBJ2-7	NA	CASSRRRGLAGTYEQYF	TGTGCCAGCAGCCGAAGAAGGGGACTAGCGGGAACCTACGAGCAGTACTTC
TRBD1	TRBV5-1	TRBJ2-7	many	CASSNRDSAYEQYF	TGCGCCAGCAGCAACCGGGACAGCGCCTACGAGCAGTACTTC